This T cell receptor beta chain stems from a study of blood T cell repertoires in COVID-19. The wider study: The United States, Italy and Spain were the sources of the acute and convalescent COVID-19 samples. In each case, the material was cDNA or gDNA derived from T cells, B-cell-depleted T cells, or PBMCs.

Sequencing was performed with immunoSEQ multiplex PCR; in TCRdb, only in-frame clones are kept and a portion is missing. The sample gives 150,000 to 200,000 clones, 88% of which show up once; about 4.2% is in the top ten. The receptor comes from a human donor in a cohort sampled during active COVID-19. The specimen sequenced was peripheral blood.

The CDR3, as DNA: TGTGCCAGCAGTCACACAGATACGCAGTATTTT. Translating it yields CASSHTDTQYF. The V call is TRBV6-5, the J call TRBJ2-3; no clear D gene. CDR1 and CDR2 from the germline V gene are MNHEY and SVGAGI. With 5 bases removed from V and 2 bases from J, the gap between germline ends came to 2 bases. This CDR3 spans 11 amino acids.